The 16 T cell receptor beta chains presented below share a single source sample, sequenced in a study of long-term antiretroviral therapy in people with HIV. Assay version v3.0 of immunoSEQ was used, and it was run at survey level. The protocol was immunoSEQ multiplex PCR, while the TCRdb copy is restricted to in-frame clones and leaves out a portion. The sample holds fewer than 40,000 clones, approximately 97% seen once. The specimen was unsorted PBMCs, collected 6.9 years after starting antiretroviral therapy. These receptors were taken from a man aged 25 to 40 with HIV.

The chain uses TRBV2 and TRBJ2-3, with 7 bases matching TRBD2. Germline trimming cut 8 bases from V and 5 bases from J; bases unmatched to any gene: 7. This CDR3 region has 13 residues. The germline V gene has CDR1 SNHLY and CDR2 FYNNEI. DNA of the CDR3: TGTGCCAGCGGGCGGGAGCATAGAGATACGCAGTATTTT. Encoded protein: CASGREHRDTQYF.

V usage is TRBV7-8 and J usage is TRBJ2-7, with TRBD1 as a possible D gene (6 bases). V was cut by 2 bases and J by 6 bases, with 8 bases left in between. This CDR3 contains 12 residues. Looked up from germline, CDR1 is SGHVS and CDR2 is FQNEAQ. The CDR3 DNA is TGTGCCAGCAGCTTATTGGGGGCCGAGCAGTACTTC. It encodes CASSLLGAEQYF.

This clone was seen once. This CDR3 is CASSLVVDNEQFF. CDR3 DNA: TGTGCCAGCAGCTTAGTCGTTGACAATGAGCAGTTCTTC. The V gene is TRBV7-9, the J gene TRBJ2-1, with D unclear. Trimming cost V 1 base and J 5 bases, with 6 bases left between them. CDR3 length equals 13 residues. Germline loops: CDR1 SEHNR, CDR2 FQNEAQ (reference sequence).

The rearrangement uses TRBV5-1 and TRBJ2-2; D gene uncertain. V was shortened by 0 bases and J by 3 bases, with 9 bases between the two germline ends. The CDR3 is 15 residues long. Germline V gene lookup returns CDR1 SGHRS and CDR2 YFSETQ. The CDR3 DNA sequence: TGCGCCAGCAGCTTGGAGACCACTGACACCGGGGAGCTGTTTTTT. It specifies CASSLETTDTGELFF.

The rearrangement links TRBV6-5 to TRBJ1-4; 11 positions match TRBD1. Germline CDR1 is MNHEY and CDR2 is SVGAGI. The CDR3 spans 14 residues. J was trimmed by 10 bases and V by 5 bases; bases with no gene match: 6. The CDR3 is CASSGQGAFAKLFF. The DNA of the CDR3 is TGTGCCAGCAGTGGACAGGGGGCGTTCGCAAAACTGTTTTTT.

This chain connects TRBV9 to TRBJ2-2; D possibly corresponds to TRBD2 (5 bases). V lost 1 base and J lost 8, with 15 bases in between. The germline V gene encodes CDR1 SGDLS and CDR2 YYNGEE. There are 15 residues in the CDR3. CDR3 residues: CASSVYGMVAGELFF. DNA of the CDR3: TGTGCCAGCAGCGTATACGGGATGGTTGCGGGGGAGCTGTTTTTT.

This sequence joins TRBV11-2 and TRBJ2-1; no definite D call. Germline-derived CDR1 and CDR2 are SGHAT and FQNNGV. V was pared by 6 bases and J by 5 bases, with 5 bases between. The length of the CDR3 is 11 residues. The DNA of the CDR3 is TGTGCCAGCAGTCTAGACAATGAGCAGTTCTTC. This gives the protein CASSLDNEQFF.

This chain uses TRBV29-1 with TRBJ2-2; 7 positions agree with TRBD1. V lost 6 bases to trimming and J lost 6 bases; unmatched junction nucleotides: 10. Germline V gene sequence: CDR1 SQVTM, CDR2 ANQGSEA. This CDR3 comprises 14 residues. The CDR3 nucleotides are TGCAGCGTGAGGGGACAGAGGGTGGCCGGGGAGCTGTTTTTT. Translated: CSVRGQRVAGELFF.

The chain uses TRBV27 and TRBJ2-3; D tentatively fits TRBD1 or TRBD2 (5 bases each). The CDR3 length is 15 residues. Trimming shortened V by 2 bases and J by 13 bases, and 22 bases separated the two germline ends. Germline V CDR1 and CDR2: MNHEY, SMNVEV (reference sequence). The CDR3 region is CASSLVRSPGTSKYF. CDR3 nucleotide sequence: TGTGCCAGCAGTTTAGTACGGTCTCCCGGGACGAGCAAGTATTTT.

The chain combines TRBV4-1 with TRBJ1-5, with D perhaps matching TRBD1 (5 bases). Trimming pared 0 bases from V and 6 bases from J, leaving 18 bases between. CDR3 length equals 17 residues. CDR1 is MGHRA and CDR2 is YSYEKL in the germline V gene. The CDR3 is CASSQDWSVGTGQPQHF. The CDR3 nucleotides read TGCGCCAGCAGCCAAGATTGGTCCGTTGGGACCGGTCAGCCCCAGCATTTT.

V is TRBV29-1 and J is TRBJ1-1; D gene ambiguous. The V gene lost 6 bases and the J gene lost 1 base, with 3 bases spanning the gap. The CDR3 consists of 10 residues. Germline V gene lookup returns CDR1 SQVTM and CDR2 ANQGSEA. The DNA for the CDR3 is TGCAGCGTGAGGAACACTGAAGCTTTCTTT. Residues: CSVRNTEAFF.

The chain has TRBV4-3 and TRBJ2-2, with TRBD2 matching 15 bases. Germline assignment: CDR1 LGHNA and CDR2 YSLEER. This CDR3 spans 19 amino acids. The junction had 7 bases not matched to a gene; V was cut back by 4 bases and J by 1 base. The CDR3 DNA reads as TGCGCCAGCAGCCGCCGGACTAGCGGGGGGGCCGGGAACACCGGGGAGCTGTTTTTT. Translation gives CASSRRTSGGAGNTGELFF.

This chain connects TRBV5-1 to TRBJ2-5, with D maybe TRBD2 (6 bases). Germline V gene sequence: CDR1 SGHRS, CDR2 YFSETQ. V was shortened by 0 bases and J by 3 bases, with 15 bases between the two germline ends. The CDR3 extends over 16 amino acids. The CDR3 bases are TGCGCCAGCAGCTTGGAAATAGCGGCCGCCGAAGAGACCCAGTACTTC. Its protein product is CASSLEIAAAEETQYF.

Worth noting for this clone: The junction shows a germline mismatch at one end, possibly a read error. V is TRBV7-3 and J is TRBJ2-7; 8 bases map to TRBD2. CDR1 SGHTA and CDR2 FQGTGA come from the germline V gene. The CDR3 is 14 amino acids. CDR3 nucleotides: TGTGCCAGCAGCCTCACCCCTAACTCCGGGACTAGAATCTTC. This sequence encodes CASSLTPNSGTRIF.

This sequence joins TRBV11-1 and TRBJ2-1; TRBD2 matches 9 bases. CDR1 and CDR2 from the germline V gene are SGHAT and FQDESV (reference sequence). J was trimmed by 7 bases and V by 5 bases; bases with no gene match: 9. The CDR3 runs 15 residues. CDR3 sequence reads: CASSRWAGGPNEQFF. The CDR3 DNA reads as TGTGCCAGCAGCCGCTGGGCGGGAGGGCCGAATGAGCAGTTCTTC.

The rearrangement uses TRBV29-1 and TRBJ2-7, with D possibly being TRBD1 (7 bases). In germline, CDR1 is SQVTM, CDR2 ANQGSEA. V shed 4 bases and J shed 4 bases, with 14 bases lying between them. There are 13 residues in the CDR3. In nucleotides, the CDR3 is TGCAGCGTTGTCGGAGGGGGCGAGTACGAGCAGTACTTC. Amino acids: CSVVGGGEYEQYF.